The rows below give T cell receptor beta chains drawn from one sample of a study of human T cells and chemical hapten exposure. MiXCR, run by TCRdb on the RACE reads, gives a single entry per CDR3 protein. The data show approximately 77,000 distinct CDR3 sequences, roughly 15% seen once. The material was whole blood, obtained in connection with sensitization to the hapten diphenylcyclopropenone (DPC). These receptors came from a woman aged 50 to 65 with alopecia areata. Some clones in this sample may be carry-over from other donors' samples. CDR3s include the opening cysteine and the closing phenylalanine or tryptophan. The D gene is left open where the match is weak. Clone size appears in some rows only: once, few, many, or a class for an expanded clone.

TRBJ2-7,.,.,TRBV28,CASRTSEEQYF,TGTGCCAGCAGGACAAGTGAAGAGCAGTACTTC
TRBJ1-2,.,.,TRBV3-1,CASSQVAEGGYGYIF,TGTGCCAGCAGCCAAGTCGCAGAGGGAGGGTATGGCTACATCTTC
TRBJ2-3,few,.,TRBV5-1,CASSPQTDTQYF,TGCGCCAGCAGCCCCCAAACAGATACGCAGTATTTT
TRBJ1-1,few,.,TRBV7-2,CASNPHSNTEAFF,TGTGCCAGCAACCCACACTCAAACACTGAAGCTTTCTTT
TRBJ1-1,.,.,TRBV18,CASSQNREGPEAFF,TGTGCCAGCTCACAAAACAGGGAAGGCCCTGAAGCTTTCTTT
TRBJ1-2,.,.,TRBV28,CASRRSLANYGYTF,TGTGCCAGCAGACGCAGTTTAGCTAACTATGGCTACACCTTC
TRBJ2-1,.,.,TRBV9,CASSVRHSGEQFF,TGTGCCAGCAGCGTAAGACACTCTGGGGAGCAGTTCTTC
TRBJ1-3,.,.,TRBV4-3,CASSQDSGSGNTIYF,TGCGCCAGCAGCCAAGATTCAGGGTCTGGAAACACCATATATTTT
TRBJ1-1,.,.,TRBV5-1,CASSLSTANTEAFF,TGCGCCAGCAGCCTTTCAACTGCTAACACTGAAGCTTTCTTT
TRBJ2-7,few,.,TRBV4-1,CASSHPGQIYEQYF,TGCGCCAGCAGCCACCCTGGACAAATCTACGAGCAGTACTTC
TRBJ2-2,.,TRBD2,TRBV20-1,CSARSWERESGGELFF,TGCAGTGCTAGAAGTTGGGAGCGGGAGTCGGGCGGGGAGCTGTTTTTT
TRBJ1-2,few,.,TRBV3-1,CASSQTESYGYTF,TGTGCCAGCAGCCAAACAGAGAGCTATGGCTACACCTTC
TRBJ2-7,few,.,TRBV25-1,CASSMGQAYEQYF,TGTGCCAGCAGTATGGGACAAGCCTACGAGCAGTACTTC
TRBJ2-3,few,.,TRBV27,CASSLRGATDTQYF,TGTGCCAGCAGTTTAAGAGGGGCCACAGATACGCAGTATTTT
TRBJ1-5,.,.,TRBV7-2,CASSLSMTVNYQPQHF,TGTGCCAGCAGCTTATCCATGACAGTCAATTATCAGCCCCAGCATTTT
TRBJ1-5,few,.,TRBV2,CASMPNPGGNQPQHF,TGTGCCAGCATGCCAAACCCGGGGGGCAATCAGCCCCAGCATTTT
TRBJ2-2,.,TRBD2,TRBV7-6,CASSLLLAGGLQELFF,TGTGCCAGCAGCTTATTACTAGCGGGAGGGCTTCAGGAGCTGTTTTTT
TRBJ1-5,.,TRBD1,TRBV7-8,CASSPQTGGGDQPQHF,TGTGCCAGCAGCCCACAGACAGGGGGCGGCGATCAGCCCCAGCATTTT
TRBJ2-2,.,.,TRBV6-5,CASSYSIFQGPGELFF,TGTGCCAGCAGTTACTCGATATTCCAGGGCCCCGGGGAGCTGTTTTTT
TRBJ1-4,few,.,TRBV7-2,CASSPQGGREKLFF,TGTGCCAGCAGCCCCCAAGGCGGGAGGGAAAAACTGTTTTTT
TRBJ1-6,few,.,TRBV11-2,CASSYTNSPLHF,TGTGCCAGCAGCTACACCAATTCACCCCTCCACTTT
TRBJ2-2,.,.,TRBV20-1,CSARLRGSRRDTGELFF,TGCAGTGCTAGATTACGGGGCTCGAGGAGGGATACCGGGGAGCTGTTTTTT
TRBJ1-1,.,.,TRBV29-1,CSVVSGITEAFF,TGCAGCGTTGTGTCGGGGATCACTGAAGCTTTCTTT
TRBJ1-2,many,.,TRBV18,CASSPGGDSSYTF,TGTGCCAGCTCACCAGGAGGTGACAGCAGCTACACCTTC
TRBJ2-7,few,TRBD1,TRBV12-3/TRBV12-4,CASSSGQGGEQYF,TGTGCCAGCAGTTCGGGACAGGGGGGGGAGCAGTACTTC
TRBJ2-7,few,.,TRBV12-3/TRBV12-4,CASSGGALVHEQYF,TGTGCCAGCTCTGGCGGGGCCCTGGTCCACGAGCAGTACTTC
TRBJ2-1,few,TRBD2,TRBV7-9,CASSFQRRLAVYNEQFF,TGTGCCAGCAGCTTCCAACGCCGACTAGCGGTTTACAATGAGCAGTTCTTC
TRBJ2-7,few,.,TRBV27,CASSYGGAGTYEQYF,TGTGCCAGCAGCTATGGGGGCGCCGGGACCTACGAGCAGTACTTC
TRBJ1-5,.,TRBD1,TRBV5-5,CASSPRDRTNQPQHF,TGTGCCAGCAGCCCCCGGGACAGGACCAATCAGCCCCAGCATTTT
TRBJ1-3,few,.,TRBV7-8,CASSLQATGRGNTIYF,TGTGCCAGCAGCCTCCAAGCTACAGGGAGAGGAAACACCATATATTTT
TRBJ2-7,.,.,TRBV25-1,CATSRGYEQYF,TGTGCCACCTCGCGCGGCTACGAGCAGTACTTC
TRBJ1-2,.,TRBD1,TRBV5-5,CASSLQGAGYTF,TGTGCCAGCAGCTTACAGGGGGCTGGCTACACCTTC
TRBJ1-5,.,.,TRBV20-1,CSARQDNQPQHF,TGCAGTGCTAGACAGGACAATCAGCCCCAGCATTTT
TRBJ1-5,few,.,TRBV5-5,CASSREVPSNQPQHF,TGTGCCAGCAGCCGTGAAGTCCCTAGCAATCAGCCCCAGCATTTT
TRBJ1-2,.,TRBD1,TRBV12-3/TRBV12-4,CASRRRRIPPDRGRIYGYTF,TGTGCCAGCAGACGCCGTCGCATCCCCCCTGACAGGGGGCGTATCTATGGCTACACCTTC
TRBJ2-3,.,TRBD2,TRBV14,CASSQVPSGSRADTQYF,TGTGCCAGCAGCCAAGTACCTAGCGGGAGTCGTGCAGATACGCAGTATTTT
TRBJ2-3,few,.,TRBV15,CATSREGEAIDTQYF,TGTGCCACCAGCAGAGAGGGCGAAGCCATTGATACGCAGTATTTT
TRBJ2-7,.,.,TRBV11-2,CASSLGAAASYEQYF,TGTGCCAGCAGCTTAGGAGCGGCGGCTAGCTACGAGCAGTACTTC
TRBJ2-1,.,.,TRBV7-6,CASSSPGTGTSNEQFF,TGTGCCAGCAGCTCGCCCGGGACAGGGACTAGCAATGAGCAGTTCTTC
TRBJ1-2,many,.,TRBV24-1,CATSDLSNYGYTF,TGTGCCACCAGTGATTTGTCGAACTATGGCTACACCTTC
TRBJ2-5,.,.,TRBV29-1,CSVAGETQYF,TGCAGCGTTGCGGGTGAGACCCAGTACTTC
TRBJ1-5,few,.,TRBV19,CASSIFADQPQHF,TGTGCCAGTAGTATATTTGCTGATCAGCCCCAGCATTTT
TRBJ2-3,few,TRBD2,TRBV20-1,CSASPGGDTQYF,TGCAGTGCTAGTCCCGGGGGGGATACGCAGTATTTT
TRBJ1-6,few,.,TRBV28,CASTATRGIGSPLHF,TGTGCCAGCACTGCTACCAGGGGAATCGGTTCACCCCTCCACTTT
TRBJ1-5,few,TRBD1,TRBV6-2/TRBV6-3,CASVDGTGVGNQPQHF,TGTGCCAGTGTCGACGGGACAGGGGTTGGCAATCAGCCCCAGCATTTT
TRBJ2-7,.,TRBD2,TRBV19,CASGSGREAYEQYF,TGTGCCAGTGGAAGCGGGAGGGAGGCCTACGAGCAGTACTTC
TRBJ2-2,few,.,TRBV10-2,CASSESKRSGELFF,TGCGCCAGCAGTGAGTCGAAGCGGTCCGGGGAGCTGTTTTTT